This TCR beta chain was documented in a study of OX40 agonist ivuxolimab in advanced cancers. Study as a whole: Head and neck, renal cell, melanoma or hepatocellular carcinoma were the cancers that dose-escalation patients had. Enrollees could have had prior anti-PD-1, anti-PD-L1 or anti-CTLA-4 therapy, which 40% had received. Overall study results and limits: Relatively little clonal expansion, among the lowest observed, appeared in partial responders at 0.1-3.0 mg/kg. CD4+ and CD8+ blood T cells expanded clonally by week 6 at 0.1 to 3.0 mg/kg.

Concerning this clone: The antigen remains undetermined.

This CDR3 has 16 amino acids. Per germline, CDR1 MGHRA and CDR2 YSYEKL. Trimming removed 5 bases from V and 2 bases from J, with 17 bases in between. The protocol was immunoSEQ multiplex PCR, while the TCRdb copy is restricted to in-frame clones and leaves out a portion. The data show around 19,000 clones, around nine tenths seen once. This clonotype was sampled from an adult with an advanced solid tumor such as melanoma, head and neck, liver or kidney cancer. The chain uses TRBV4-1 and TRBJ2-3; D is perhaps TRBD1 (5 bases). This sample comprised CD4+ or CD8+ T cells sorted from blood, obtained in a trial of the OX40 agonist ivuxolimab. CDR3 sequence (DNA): TGCGCCAGCAGCGTACGACAGAGCTCATCCACAGATACGCAGTATTTT. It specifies CASSVRQSSSTDTQYF.